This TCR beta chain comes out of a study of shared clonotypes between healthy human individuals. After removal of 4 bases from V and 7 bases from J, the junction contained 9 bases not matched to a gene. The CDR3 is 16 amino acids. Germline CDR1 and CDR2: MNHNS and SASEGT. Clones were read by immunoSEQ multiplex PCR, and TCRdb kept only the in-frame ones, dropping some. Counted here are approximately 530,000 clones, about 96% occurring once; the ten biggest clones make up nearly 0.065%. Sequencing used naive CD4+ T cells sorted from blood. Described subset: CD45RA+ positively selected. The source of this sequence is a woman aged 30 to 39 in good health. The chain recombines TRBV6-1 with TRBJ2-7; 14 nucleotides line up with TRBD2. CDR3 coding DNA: TGTGCCAGCAGTGGCCAGACTAGCGGGAGGGGCCAAGAGCAGTACTTC. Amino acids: CASSGQTSGRGQEQYF.